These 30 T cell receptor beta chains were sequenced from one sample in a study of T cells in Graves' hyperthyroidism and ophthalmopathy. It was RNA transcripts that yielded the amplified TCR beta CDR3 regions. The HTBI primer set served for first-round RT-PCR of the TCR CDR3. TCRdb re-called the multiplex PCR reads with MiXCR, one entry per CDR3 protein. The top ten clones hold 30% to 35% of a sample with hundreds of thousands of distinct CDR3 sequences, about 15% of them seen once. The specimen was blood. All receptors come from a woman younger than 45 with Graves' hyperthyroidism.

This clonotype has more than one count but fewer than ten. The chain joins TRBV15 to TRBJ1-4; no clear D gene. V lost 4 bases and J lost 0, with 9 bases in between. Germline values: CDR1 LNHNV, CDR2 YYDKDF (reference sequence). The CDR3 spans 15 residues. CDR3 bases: TGTGCCACCAGCACAAGGAGTTCAACTAATGAAAAACTGTTTTTT. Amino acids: CATSTRSSTNEKLFF.

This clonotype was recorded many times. In nucleotides, the CDR3 is TGTGCCACCCGCGGCAGGGCCTATGGCTACACCTTC. Protein product: CATRGRAYGYTF. The rearrangement links TRBV2 to TRBJ1-2, with D possibly matching TRBD1 (5 bases). This CDR3 spans 12 amino acids. V shed 10 bases and J shed 4 bases, with 13 bases lying between them. CDR1 and CDR2 (germline): SNHLY, FYNNEI.

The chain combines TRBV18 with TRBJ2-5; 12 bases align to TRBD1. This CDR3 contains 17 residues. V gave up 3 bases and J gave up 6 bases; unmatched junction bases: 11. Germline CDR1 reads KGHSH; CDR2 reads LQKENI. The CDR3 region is CASSPGQGAEDWKTQYF. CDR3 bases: TGTGCCAGCTCACCGGGACAGGGGGCTGAGGATTGGAAGACCCAGTACTTC.

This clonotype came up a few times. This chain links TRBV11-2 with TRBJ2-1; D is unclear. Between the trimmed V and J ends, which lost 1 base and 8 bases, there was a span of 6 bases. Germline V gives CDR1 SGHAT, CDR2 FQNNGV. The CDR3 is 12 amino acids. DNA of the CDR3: TGTGCCAGCAGCTTAGTTTTCGATGAGCAGTTCTTC. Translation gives CASSLVFDEQFF.

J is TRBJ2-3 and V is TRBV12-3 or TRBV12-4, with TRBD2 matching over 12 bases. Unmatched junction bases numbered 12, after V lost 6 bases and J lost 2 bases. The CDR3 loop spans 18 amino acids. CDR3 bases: TGTGCCAGCAGACACTCCGGGGGACTAGCGGGCTACACAGATACGCAGTATTTT. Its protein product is CASRHSGGLAGYTDTQYF.

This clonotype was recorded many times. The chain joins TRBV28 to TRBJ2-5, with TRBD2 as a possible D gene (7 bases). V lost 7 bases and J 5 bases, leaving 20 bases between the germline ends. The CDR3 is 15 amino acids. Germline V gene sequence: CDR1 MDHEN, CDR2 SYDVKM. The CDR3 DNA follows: TGTGCCAGCACTGACGGACGGGGGGCTAGGGAGACCCAGTACTTC. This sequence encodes CASTDGRGARETQYF.

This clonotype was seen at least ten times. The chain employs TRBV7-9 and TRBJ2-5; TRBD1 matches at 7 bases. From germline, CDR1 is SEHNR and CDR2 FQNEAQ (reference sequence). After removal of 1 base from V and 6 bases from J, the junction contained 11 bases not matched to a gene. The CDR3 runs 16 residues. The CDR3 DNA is TGTGCCAGCAGCTTAGGGGGGACAGACAGGGATAAGACCCAGTACTTC. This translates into CASSLGGTDRDKTQYF.

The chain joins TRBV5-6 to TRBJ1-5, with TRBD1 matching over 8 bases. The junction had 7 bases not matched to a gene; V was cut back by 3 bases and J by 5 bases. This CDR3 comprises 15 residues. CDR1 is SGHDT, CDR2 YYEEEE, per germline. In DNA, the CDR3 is TGTGCCAGCAGCTGGGGGACAGGATGGGATCAGCCCCAGCATTTT. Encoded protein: CASSWGTGWDQPQHF.

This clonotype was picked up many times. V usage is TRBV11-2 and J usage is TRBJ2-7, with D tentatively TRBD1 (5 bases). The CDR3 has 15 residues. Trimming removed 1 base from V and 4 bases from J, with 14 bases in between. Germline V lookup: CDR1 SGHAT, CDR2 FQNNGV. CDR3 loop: CASSLGGFGAYEQYF. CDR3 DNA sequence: TGTGCCAGCAGCTTAGGAGGTTTTGGGGCATACGAGCAGTACTTC.

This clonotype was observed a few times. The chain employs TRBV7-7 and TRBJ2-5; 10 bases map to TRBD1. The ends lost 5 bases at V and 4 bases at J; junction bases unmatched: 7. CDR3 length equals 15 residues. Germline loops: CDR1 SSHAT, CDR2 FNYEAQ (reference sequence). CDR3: CASSPGTGEGETQYF. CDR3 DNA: TGTGCCAGCAGCCCGGGGACAGGGGAAGGAGAGACCCAGTACTTC.

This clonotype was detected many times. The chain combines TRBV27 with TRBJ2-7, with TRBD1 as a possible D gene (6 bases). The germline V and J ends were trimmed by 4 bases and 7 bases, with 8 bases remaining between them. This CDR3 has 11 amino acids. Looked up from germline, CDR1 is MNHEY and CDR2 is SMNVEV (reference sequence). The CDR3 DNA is TGTGCCAGCAGTTCAGGGGTTGAGCAGTACTTC. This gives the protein CASSSGVEQYF.

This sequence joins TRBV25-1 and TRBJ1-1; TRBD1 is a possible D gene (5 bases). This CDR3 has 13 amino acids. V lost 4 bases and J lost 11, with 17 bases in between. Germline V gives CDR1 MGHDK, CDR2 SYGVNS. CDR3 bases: TGTGCCAGCAGTGCTGGGGACGGCCGGCGGGCTTTCTTT. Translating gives CASSAGDGRRAFF. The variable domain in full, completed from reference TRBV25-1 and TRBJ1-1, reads EADIYQTPRYLVIGTGKKITLECSQTMGHDKMYWYQQDPGMELHLIHYSYGVNSTEKGDLSSESTVSRIRTEHFPLTLESARPSHTSQYLCASSAGDGRRAFFGQGTRLTVV.

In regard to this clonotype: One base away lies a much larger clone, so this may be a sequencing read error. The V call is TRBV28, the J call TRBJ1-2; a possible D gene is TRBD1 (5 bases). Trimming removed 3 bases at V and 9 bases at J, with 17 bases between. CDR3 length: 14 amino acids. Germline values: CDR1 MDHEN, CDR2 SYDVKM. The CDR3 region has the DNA TGTGCCAGCAGTTTCCCTGGGGCAGATCCTCGCTACACCTTC. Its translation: CASSFPGADPRYTF.

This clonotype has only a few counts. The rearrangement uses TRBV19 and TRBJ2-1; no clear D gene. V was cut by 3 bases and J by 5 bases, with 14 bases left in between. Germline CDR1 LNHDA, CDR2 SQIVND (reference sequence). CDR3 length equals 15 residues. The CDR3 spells CASSIVGYANNEQFF. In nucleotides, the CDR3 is TGTGCCAGTAGTATCGTCGGTTACGCCAACAATGAGCAGTTCTTC.

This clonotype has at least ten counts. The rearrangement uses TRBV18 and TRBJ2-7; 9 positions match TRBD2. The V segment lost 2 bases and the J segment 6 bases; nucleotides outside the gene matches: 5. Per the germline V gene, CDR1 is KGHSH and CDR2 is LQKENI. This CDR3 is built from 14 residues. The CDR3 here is CASSPAGGPGEQYF. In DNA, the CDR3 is TGTGCCAGCTCACCAGCGGGAGGGCCTGGCGAGCAGTACTTC.

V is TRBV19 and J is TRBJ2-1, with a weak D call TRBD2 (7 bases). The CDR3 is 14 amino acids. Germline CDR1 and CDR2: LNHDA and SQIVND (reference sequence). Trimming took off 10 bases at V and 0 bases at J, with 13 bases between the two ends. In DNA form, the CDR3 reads TGTGCCACCCTAGGGGGGGGCTCCTACAATGAGCAGTTCTTC. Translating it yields CATLGGGSYNEQFF. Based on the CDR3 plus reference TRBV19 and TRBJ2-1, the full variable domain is DGGITQSPKYLFRKEGQNVTLSCEQNLNHDAMYWYRQDPGQGLRLIYYSQIVNDFQKGDIAEGYSVSREKKESFPLTVTSAQKNPTAFYLCATLGGGSYNEQFFGPGTRLTVL.

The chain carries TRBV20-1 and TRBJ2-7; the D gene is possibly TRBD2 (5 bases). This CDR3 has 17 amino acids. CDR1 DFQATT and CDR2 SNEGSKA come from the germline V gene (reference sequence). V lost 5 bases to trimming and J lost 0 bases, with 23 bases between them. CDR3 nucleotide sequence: TGCAGTGCTGGGCCGGGGTTGCCGGGCCGAAACTCCTACGAGCAGTACTTC. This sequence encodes CSAGPGLPGRNSYEQYF.

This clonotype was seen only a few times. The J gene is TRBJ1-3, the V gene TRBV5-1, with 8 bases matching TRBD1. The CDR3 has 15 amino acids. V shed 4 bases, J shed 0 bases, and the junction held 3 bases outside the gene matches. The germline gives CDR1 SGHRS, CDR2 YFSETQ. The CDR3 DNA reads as TGCGCCAGCAGCACCGGGACAGGCTCTGGAAACACCATATATTTT. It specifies CASSTGTGSGNTIYF.

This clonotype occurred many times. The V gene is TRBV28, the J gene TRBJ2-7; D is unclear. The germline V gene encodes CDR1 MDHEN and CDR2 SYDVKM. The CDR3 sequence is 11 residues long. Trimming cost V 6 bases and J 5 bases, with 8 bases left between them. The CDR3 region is CASSEVDEQYF. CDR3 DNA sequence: TGTGCCAGCAGCGAAGTAGACGAGCAGTACTTC.

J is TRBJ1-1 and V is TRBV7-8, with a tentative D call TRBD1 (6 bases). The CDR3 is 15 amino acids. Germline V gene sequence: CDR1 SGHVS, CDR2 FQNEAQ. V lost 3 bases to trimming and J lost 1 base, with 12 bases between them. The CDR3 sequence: CASSFDRRTNTEAFF. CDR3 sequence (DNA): TGTGCCAGCAGCTTTGACAGGAGGACGAACACTGAAGCTTTCTTT. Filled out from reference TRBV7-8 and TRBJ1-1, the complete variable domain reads GAGVSQSPRYKVAKRGQDVALRCDPISGHVSLFWYQQALGQGPEFLTYFQNEAQLDKSGLPSDRFFAERPEGSVSTLKIQRTQQEDSAVYLCASSFDRRTNTEAFFGQGTRLTVV.

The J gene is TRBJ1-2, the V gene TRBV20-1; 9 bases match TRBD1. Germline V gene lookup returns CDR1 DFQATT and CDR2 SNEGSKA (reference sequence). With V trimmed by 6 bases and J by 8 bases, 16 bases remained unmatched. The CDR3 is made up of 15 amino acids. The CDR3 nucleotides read TGCAGTGCCTTCATTCCGGGACAGGGCAGGGAGGGCTACACCTTC. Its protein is CSAFIPGQGREGYTF.

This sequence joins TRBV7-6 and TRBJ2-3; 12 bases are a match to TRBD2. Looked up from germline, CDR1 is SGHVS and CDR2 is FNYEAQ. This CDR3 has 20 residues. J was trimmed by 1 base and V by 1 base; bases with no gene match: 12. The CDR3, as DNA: TGTGCCAGCAGCTTAGAGGCCGGGCCTAGCGGGAGGGCCGGCACAGATACGCAGTATTTT. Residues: CASSLEAGPSGRAGTDTQYF.

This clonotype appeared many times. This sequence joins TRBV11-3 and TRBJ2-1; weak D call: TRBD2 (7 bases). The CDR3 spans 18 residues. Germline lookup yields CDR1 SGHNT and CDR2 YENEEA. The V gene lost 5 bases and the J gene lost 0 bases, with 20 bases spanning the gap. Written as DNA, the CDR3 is TGTGCCAGCAGCAAGAATGGGCTAGCGGACAGCTCCTACAATGAGCAGTTCTTC. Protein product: CASSKNGLADSSYNEQFF.

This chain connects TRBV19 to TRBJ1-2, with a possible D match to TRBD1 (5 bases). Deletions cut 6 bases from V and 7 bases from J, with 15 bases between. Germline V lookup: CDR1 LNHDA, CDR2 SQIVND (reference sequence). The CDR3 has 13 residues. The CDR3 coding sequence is TGTGCCAGTAGAGCCCTGCTGGGGGGTGGCTACACCTTC. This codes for CASRALLGGGYTF.

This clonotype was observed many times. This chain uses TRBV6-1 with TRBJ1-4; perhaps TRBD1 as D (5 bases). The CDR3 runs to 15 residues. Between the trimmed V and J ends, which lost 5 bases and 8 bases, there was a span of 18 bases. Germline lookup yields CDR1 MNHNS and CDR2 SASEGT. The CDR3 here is CASSNPGTQEEKLFF. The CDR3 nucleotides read TGTGCCAGCAGTAACCCCGGGACTCAAGAGGAAAAACTGTTTTTT.

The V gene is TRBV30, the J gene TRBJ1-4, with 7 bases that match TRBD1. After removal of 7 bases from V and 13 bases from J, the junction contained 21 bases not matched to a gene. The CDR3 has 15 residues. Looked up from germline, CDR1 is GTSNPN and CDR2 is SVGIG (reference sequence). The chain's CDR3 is CASTSRQGGGGGLFF. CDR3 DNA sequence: TGTGCCTCCACGTCACGTCAGGGGGGCGGAGGAGGACTGTTTTTT.

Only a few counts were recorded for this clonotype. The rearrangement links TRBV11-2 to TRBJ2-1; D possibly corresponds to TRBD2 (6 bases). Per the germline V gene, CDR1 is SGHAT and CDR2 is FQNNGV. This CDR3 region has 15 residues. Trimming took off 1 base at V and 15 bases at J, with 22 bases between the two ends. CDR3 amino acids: CASSLGYRERLVVFF. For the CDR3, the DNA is TGTGCCAGCAGCTTAGGATATAGAGAGAGACTAGTGGTGTTCTTC. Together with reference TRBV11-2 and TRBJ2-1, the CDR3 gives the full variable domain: EAGVAQSPRYKIIEKRQSVAFWCNPISGHATLYWYQQILGQGPKLLIQFQNNGVVDDSQLPKDRFSAERLKGVDSTLKIQPAKLEDSAVYLCASSLGYRERLVVFFGPGTRLTVL.

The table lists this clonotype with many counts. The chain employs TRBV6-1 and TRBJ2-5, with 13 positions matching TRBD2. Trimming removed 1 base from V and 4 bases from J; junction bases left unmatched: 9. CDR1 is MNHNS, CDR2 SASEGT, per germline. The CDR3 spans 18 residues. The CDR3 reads CASSEDRTSGSGGETQYF. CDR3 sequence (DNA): TGTGCCAGCAGTGAAGACCGGACTAGCGGGAGCGGGGGAGAGACCCAGTACTTC.

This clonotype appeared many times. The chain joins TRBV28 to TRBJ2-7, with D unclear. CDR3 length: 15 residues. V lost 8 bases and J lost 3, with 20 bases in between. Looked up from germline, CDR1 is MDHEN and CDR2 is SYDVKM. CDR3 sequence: CASPPREATHYEQYF. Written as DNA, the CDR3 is TGTGCCAGCCCACCCCGAGAGGCTACCCACTACGAGCAGTACTTC. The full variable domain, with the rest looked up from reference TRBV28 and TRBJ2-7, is DVKVTQSSRYLVKRTGEKVFLECVQDMDHENMFWYRQDPGLGLRLIYFSYDVKMKEKGDIPEGYSVSREKKERFSLILESASTNQTSMYLCASPPREATHYEQYFGPGTRLTVT.

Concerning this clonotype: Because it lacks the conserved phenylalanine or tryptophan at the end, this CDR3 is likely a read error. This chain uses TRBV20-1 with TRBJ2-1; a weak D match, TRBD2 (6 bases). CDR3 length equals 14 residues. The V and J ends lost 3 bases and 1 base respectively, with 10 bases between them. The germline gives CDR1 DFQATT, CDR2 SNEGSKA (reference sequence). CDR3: CSASGRGSYNEQFL. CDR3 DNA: TGCAGTGCTAGTGGGCGGGGATCCTACAATGAGCAGTTCCTC.